The 10 T cell receptor beta chains below were found in one sample sequenced in a study of blood T cell repertoires in COVID-19 (dated by TCRdb to 2020 to 2022). Library preparation employed the immunoSEQ multiplex PCR assay. This is the immuneACCESS table as TCRdb keeps it, with only in-frame sequences that have V and J called. A part of the clones is gone; compared with another copy, unresolved V genes explain less than half, and the rest is unexplained. The sample contains 200,000 to 250,000 clones, approximately 83% of them found a single time. The ten largest clones represent 3% of the sample. The sample taken for sequencing was peripheral blood. Every receptor here comes from a woman aged 25 to 39 who had recovered from COVID-19.

CDR3 coding DNA: TGTGCCATCAGTGACCTGAGTGGAGATACGCAGTATTTT. Its translation: CAISDLSGDTQYF. This sequence joins TRBV10-3 and TRBJ2-3, with D unclear. Germline V lookup: CDR1 ENHRY, CDR2 SYGVKD. The CDR3 covers 13 residues. Trimming took off 3 bases at V and 5 bases at J, with 9 bases between the two ends.

V gene TRBV29-1 combines with J gene TRBJ2-2; TRBD1 is a possible D gene (7 bases). The CDR3 is made up of 16 amino acids. Trimming shortened V by 6 bases and J by 6 bases, and 23 bases separated the two germline ends. CDR1 is SQVTM, CDR2 ANQGSEA, per germline. This CDR3 is CSVGQAGSVGPGELFF. The CDR3, as DNA: TGCAGCGTCGGACAGGCGGGGTCAGTGGGCCCCGGGGAGCTGTTTTTT.

This clone was seen a handful of times. The chain employs TRBV18 and TRBJ2-7; a weak D match, TRBD1 (5 bases). Germline CDR1 is KGHSH and CDR2 is LQKENI. The CDR3 runs 15 residues. V dropped 2 bases and J dropped 0 bases, with 11 bases sitting between them. CDR3 coding DNA: TGTGCCAGCTCACCAAGCGCAGACAGCTCCTACGAGCAGTACTTC. Residues: CASSPSADSSYEQYF.

The rearrangement joins TRBV6-5 to TRBJ2-7; TRBD1 aligns across 8 bases. Unmatched junction bases numbered 3, after V lost 0 bases and J lost 2 bases. The CDR3 contains 15 residues. Germline V gene data show CDR1 as MNHEY and CDR2 as SVGAGI. The CDR3 region has the DNA TGTGCCAGCAGTTACTCGCCCAGGGGGCCCTACGAGCAGTACTTC. Its translation: CASSYSPRGPYEQYF.

The chain is built from TRBV2 and TRBJ1-1; 8 nucleotides agree with TRBD1. Unmatched junction bases numbered 3, after V lost 2 bases and J lost 1 base. The CDR3 spans 15 residues. Germline V gives CDR1 SNHLY, CDR2 FYNNEI. The CDR3 bases are TGTGCCAGCAGTGAAACTGGACAGGGGAACACTGAAGCTTTCTTT. It codes for CASSETGQGNTEAFF.

CDR3 region: CASSPLVTGGIEKLFF. The CDR3 region has the DNA TGTGCCAGCAGTCCTTTAGTGACAGGGGGCATCGAAAAACTGTTTTTT. This chain uses TRBV27 with TRBJ1-4; 10 bases fit TRBD1. In germline, CDR1 is MNHEY, CDR2 SMNVEV (reference sequence). With V trimmed by 5 bases and J by 8 bases, 11 bases remained unmatched. The CDR3 has 16 amino acids.

This clone has just a few counts. The chain is built from TRBV27 and TRBJ2-5; D possibly corresponds to TRBD1 (6 bases). The V and J ends lost 2 bases and 0 bases respectively, with 13 bases between them. The germline V gene has CDR1 MNHEY and CDR2 SMNVEV (reference sequence). CDR3 length equals 16 residues. CDR3 DNA sequence: TGTGCCAGCAGTTTACGGGACACAGAGTACCAAGAGACCCAGTACTTC. Translation gives CASSLRDTEYQETQYF.

As for this clone: The germline gene is not matched at one end of the junction; a read error may be the cause. The chain recombines TRBV7-7 with TRBJ2-7, with D possibly being TRBD2 (6 bases). This CDR3 contains 15 residues. From germline, CDR1 is SSHAT and CDR2 FNYEAQ (reference sequence). The CDR3 nucleotides are TGTGCTAGCAGCCCTCTCGCGGGGCCAACCTACGAGCAGTACTTC. Amino acids: CASSPLAGPTYEQYF. Looking up the rest from reference TRBV7-7 and TRBJ2-7 gives the full variable domain: GAGVSQSPRYKVTKRGQDVTLRCDPISSHATLYWYQQALGQGPEFLTYFNYEAQPDKSGLPSDRFSAERPEGSISTLTIQRTEQRDSAMYRCASSPLAGPTYEQYFGPGTRLTVT.

There are many counts of this clone. The chain has TRBV27 and TRBJ1-1, with no clear D. The CDR3 is 14 residues long. Trimming removed 4 bases from V and 1 base from J, with 10 bases in between. CDR1 and CDR2 (germline): MNHEY, SMNVEV (reference sequence). CDR3 amino acids: CASSSEFRNTEAFF. CDR3 coding DNA: TGTGCCAGCAGTTCGGAGTTCCGGAACACTGAAGCTTTCTTT.

The chain links TRBV28 to TRBJ1-2; tentative D call: TRBD1 (5 bases). V lost 5 bases and J 2 bases, leaving 15 bases between the germline ends. Germline loops: CDR1 MDHEN, CDR2 SYDVKM. The CDR3 has 15 residues. The CDR3 nucleotides read TGTGCCAGCAGTCTTCCCGAGAAGGGGAACTATGGCTACACCTTC. This translates into CASSLPEKGNYGYTF.